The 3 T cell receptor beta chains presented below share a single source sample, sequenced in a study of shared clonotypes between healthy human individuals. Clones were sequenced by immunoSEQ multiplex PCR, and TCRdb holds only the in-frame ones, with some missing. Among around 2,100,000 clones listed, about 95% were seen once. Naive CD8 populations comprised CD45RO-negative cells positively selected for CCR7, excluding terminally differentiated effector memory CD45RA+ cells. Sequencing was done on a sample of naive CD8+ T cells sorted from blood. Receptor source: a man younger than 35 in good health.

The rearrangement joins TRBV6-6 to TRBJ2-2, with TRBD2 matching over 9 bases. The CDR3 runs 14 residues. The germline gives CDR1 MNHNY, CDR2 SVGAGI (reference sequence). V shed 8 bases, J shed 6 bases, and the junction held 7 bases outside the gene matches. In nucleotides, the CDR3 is TGTGCCAGCGCGGTAGCGGGGGAGGCCGGGGAGCTGTTTTTT. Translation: CASAVAGEAGELFF.

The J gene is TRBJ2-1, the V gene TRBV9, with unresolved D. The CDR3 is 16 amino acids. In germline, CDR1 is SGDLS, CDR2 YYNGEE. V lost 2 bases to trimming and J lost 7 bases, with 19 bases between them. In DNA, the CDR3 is TGTGCCAGCAGCGTTCCCGTCGACTCCTCGACGAATGAGCAGTTCTTC. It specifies CASSVPVDSSTNEQFF.

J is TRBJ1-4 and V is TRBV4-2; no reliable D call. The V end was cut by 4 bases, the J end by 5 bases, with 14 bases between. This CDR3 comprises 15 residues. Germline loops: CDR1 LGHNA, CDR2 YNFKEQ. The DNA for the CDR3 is TGTGCCAGCAGCCCCAACACTGTGGGCAATGAAAAACTGTTTTTT. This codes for CASSPNTVGNEKLFF.